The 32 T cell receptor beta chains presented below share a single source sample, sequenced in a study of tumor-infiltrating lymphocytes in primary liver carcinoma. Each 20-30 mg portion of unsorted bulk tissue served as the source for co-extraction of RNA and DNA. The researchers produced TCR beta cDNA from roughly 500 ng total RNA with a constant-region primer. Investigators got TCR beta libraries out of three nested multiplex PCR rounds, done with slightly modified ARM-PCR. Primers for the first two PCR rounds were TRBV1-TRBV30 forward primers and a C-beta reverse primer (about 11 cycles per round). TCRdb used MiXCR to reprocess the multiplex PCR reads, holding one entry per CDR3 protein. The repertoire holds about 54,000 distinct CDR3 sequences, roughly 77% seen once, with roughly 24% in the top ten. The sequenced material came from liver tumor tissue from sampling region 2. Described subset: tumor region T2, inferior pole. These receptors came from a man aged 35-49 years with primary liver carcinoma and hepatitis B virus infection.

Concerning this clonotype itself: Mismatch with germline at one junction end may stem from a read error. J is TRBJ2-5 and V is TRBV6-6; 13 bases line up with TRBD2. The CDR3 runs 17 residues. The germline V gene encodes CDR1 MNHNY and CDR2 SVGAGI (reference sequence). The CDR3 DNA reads TGTGCCAGCAACCCTCAGGGACTAGCGGGACTTAAAGAGACCCAGTGCTTC. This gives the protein CASNPQGLAGLKETQCF.

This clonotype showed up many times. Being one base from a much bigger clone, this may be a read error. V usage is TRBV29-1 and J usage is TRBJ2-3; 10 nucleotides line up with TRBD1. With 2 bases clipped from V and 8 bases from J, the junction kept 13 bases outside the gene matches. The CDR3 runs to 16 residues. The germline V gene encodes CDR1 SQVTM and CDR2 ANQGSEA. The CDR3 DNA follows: TGCAGCGTTGAACTCCGGGACAGGGGAGTTGCAGGTACGCAGTATTTT. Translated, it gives CSVELRDRGVAGTQYF.

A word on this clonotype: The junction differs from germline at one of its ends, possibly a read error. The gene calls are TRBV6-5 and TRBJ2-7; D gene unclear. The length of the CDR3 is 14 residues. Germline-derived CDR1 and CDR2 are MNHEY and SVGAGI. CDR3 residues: CASRPERVAYEQYF. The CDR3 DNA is TGTGCCTCCAGGCCGGAGAGAGTAGCCTATGAGCAGTACTTC.

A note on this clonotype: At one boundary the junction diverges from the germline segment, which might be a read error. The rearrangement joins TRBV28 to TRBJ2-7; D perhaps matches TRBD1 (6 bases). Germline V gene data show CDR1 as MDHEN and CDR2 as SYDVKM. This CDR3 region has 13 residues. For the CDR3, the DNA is TGTACCAGCAGCCCTGCCAGGGGCCACGAGCAGTACTTC. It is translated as CTSSPARGHEQYF.

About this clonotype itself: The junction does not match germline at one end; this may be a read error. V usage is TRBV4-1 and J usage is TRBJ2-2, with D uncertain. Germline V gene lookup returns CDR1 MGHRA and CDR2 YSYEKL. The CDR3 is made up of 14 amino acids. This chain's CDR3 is CANSPSTAAGELFF. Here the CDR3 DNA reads TGCGCCAACAGCCCCTCCACCGCGGCAGGGGAGCTGTTTTTT.

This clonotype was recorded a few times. CDR3 region: CSARGGTARSAQYF. CDR3 nucleotides: TGCAGTGCTAGAGGGGGGACGGCCCGTTCCGCCCAGTACTTC. This chain links TRBV20-1 with TRBJ2-5; TRBD1 or TRBD2 may be the D gene (5 bases each). Germline values: CDR1 DFQATT, CDR2 SNEGSKA (reference sequence). The V gene lost 1 base and the J gene lost 9 bases, with 18 bases spanning the gap. This CDR3 region has 14 residues.

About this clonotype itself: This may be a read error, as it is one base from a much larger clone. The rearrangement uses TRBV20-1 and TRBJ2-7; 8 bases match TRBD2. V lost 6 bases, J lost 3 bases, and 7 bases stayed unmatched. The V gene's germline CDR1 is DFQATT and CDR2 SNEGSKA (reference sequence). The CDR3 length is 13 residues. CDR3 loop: CSAIQTSDYEQYF. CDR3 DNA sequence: TGCAGTGCCATCCAGACTAGCGACTACGAGCAGTACTTC.

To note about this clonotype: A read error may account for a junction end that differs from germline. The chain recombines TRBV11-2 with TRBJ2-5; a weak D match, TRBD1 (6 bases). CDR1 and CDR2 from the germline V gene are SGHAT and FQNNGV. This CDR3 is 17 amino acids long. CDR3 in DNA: TGTGCCACCAGCTTAGTCAGTGGGGGCAGTCGGCAAGGGACCCAGCACTTC. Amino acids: CATSLVSGGSRQGTQHF.

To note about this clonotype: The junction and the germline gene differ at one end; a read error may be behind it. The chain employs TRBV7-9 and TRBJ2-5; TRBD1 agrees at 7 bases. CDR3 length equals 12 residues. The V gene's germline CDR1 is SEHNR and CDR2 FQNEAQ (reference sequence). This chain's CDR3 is CASSTGEETKYF. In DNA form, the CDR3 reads TGTGCAAGCAGCACAGGGGAAGAGACCAAGTACTTC.

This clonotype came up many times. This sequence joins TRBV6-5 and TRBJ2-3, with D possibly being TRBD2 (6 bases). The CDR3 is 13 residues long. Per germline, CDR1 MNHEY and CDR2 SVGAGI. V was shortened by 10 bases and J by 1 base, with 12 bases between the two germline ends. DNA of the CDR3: TGTGCCACCCGGAGGGTGGGCACAGATACGCAGTATTTT. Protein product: CATRRVGTDTQYF.

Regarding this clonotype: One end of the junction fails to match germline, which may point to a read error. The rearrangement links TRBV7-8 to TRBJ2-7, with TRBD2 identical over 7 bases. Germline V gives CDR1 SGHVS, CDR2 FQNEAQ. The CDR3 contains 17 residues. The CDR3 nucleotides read TGTGCCAGCAGCTTATTTCGTGGGAGGACTAGGGGAAGCGAGCACTACTTC. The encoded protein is CASSLFRGRTRGSEHYF.

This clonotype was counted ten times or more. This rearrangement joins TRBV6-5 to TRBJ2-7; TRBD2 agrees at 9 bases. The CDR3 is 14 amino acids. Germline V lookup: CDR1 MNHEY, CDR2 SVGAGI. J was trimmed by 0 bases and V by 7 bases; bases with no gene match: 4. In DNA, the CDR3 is TGTGCCAGCACCCCAGCGGGAGGCTCCTACGAGCAGTACTTC. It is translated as CASTPAGGSYEQYF.

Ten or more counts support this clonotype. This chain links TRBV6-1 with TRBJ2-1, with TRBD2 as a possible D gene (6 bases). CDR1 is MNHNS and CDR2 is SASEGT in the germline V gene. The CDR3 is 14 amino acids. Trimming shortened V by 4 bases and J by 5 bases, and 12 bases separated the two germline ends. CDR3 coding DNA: TGTGCCAGCAGTGGGCTCGGAGGGGACAATGAGCAGTTCTTC. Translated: CASSGLGGDNEQFF.

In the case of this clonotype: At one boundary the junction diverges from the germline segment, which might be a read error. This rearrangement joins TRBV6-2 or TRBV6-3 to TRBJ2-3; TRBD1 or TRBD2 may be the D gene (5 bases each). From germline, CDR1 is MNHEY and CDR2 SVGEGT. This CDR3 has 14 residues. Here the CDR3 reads CTSGETASADTQYF. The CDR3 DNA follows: TGTACCAGCGGTGAGACAGCCTCCGCAGATACGCAGTATTTT.

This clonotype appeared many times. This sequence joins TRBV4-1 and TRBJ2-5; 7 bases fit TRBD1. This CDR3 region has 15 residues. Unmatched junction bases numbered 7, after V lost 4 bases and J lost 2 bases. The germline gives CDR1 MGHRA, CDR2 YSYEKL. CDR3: CASSPDPGQQETQYF. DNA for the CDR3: TGCGCCAGCAGCCCGGACCCGGGACAGCAAGAGACCCAGTACTTC.

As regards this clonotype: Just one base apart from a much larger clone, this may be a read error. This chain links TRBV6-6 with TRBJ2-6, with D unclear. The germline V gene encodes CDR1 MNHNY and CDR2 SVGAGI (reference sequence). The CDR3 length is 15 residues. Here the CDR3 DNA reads TGTGTCAGCAGTTATACAGTGTCTGGGGCCAACGTCCTGACTTTC. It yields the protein CVSSYTVSGANVLTF.

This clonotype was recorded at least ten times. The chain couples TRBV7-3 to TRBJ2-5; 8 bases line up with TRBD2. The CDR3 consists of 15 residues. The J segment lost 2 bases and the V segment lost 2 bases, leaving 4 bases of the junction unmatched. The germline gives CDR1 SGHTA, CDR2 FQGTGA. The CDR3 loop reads CASSLAASGQETQYF. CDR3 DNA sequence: TGTGCCAGCAGCTTAGCGGCTAGCGGGCAAGAGACCCAGTACTTC.

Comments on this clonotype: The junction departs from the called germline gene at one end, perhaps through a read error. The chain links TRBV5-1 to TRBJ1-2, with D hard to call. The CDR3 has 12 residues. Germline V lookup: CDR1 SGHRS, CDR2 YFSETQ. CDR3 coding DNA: TGTGCCAGCAGCCCAGAGGGTAATGGCTACACCTTC. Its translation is CASSPEGNGYTF.

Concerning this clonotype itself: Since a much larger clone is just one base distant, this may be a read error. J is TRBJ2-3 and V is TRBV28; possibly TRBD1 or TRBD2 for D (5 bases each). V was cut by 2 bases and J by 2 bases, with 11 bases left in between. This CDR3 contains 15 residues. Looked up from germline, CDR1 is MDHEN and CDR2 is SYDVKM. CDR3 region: CASSLVGGHTDTQYF. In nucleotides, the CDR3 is TGTGCCAGCAGTTTAGTTGGGGGTCACACAGATACGCAGTATTTT.

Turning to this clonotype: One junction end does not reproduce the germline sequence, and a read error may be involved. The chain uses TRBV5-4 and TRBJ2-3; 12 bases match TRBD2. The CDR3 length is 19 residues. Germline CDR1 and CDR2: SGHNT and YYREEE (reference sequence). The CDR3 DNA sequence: TGTGCCAGGAGCCCGGCGGAACTAGCGGGAGGACTTAAATTTGATATGCAGTATTTT. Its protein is CARSPAELAGGLKFDMQYF.

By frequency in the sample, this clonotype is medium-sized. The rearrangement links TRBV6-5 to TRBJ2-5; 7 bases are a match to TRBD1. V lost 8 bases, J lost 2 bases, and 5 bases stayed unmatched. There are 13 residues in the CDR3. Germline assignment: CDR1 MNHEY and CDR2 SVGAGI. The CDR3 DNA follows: TGTGCCAGCCATCGACAGGGTCAAGAGACCCAGTACTTC. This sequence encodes CASHRQGQETQYF.

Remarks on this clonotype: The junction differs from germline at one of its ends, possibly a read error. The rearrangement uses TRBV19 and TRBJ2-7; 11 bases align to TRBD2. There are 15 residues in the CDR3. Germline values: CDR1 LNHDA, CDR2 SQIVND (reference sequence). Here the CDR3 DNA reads TGTGCAAGTAGTCCAGGGACTAGCGGCTTCTACGAGCAGTACTTC. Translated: CASSPGTSGFYEQYF.

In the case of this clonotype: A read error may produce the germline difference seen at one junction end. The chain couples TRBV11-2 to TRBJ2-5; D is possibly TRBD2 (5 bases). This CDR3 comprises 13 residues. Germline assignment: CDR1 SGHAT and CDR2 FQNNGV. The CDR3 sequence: CASSLDFLEARCF. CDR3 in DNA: TGTGCCAGCAGCTTAGATTTTCTGGAGGCCCGGTGCTTC. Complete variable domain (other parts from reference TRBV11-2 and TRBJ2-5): EAGVAQSPRYKIIEKRQSVAFWCNPISGHATLYWYQQILGQGPKLLIQFQNNGVVDDSQLPKDRFSAERLKGVDSTLKIQPAKLEDSAVYLCASSLDFLEARCFGPGTRLLVL.

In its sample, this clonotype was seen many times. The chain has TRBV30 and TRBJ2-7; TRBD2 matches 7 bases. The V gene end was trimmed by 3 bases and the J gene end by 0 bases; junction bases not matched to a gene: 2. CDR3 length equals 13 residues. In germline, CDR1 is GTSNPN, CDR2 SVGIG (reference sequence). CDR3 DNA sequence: TGTGCCTGGAGGACTAGCTACTCCTACGAGCAGTACTTC. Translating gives CAWRTSYSYEQYF.

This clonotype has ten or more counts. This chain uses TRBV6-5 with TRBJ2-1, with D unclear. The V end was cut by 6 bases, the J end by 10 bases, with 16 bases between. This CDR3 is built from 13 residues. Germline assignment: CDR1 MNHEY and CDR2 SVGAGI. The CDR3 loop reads CASSPGGLREQFF. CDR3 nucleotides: TGTGCCAGCAGCCCTGGTGGCCTTCGGGAGCAGTTCTTC.

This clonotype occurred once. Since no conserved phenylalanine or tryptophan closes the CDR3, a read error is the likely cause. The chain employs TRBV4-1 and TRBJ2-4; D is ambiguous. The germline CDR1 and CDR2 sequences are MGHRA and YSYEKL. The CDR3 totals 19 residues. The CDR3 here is CASNQEPPQNEGAKNIQYL. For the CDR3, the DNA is TGCGCCAGCAACCAAGAGCCCCCTCAAAACGAAGGGGCCAAAAACATTCAGTACCTC.

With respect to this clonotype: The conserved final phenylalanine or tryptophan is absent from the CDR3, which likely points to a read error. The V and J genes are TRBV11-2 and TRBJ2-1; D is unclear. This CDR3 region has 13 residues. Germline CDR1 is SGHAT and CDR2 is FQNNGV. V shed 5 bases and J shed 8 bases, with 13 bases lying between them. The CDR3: CASSLNGAYEQFS. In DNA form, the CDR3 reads TGTGCCAGCAGCCTAAATGGTGCCTATGAGCAGTTCTCC.

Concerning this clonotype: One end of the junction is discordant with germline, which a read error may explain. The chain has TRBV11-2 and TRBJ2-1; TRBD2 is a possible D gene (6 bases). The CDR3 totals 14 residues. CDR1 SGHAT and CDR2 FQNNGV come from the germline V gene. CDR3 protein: CASNSAGPGNEQIF. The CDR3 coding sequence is TGTGCCAGCAACTCAGCGGGCCCTGGGAATGAGCAGATCTTC.

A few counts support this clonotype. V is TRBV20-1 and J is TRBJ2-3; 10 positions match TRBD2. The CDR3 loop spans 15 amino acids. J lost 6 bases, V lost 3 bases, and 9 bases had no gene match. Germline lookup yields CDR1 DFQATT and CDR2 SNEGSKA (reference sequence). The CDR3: CSASQSSGSMDTQYF. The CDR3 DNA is TGCAGTGCTAGCCAGTCTAGCGGGAGTATGGATACGCAGTATTTT.

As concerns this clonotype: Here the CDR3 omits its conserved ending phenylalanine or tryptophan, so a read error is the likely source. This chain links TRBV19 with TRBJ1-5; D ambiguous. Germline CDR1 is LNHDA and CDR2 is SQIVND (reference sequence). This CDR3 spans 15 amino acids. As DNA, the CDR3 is TGTGCCAGTACCCCTCGCCAGGCTAGCAATAAGCCCCAGCATCTT. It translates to CASTPRQASNKPQHL.

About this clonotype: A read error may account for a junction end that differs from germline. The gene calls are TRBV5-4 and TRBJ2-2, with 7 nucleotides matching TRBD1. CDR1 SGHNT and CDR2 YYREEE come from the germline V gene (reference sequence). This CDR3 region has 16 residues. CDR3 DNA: TGCGGCAGCAGCCCCCCGACAGGGAAGGTCACCGGGGAGCTGTTTTTT. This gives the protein CGSSPPTGKVTGELFF.

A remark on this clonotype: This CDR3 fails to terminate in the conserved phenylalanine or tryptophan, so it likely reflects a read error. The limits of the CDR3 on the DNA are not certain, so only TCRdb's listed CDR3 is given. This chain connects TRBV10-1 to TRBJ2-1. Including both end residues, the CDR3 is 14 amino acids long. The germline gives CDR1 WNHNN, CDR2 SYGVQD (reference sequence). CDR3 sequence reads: CASSHRSSYNEQFL.